This T cell receptor (beta chain) was profiled in a study of response to subunit inactivated influenza vaccine. TCRdb re-called the RT-PCR reads with MiXCR, one entry per CDR3 protein. The sample holds about 540,000 distinct CDR3 sequences, 20% to 25% seen once. Germline V CDR1 and CDR2: SGHVS, FQNEAQ. The CDR3 covers 14 residues. V was pared by 5 bases and J by 5 bases, with 5 bases of the junction left unmatched. This same sample was also part of a study on T cells expressing NK-cell markers. From that report: As the method of synthesis, 5'RACE template switching with UMIs yielded TCR beta cDNA. Among CD8+ T cells from 5 to 7 donors, dominant NKG2C+ clonotypes accounted for about 1.0-8%. HCMV specificity was not established for the expanded NKG2C+ T cell clones.

The starting material was CD4+ T cells sorted from PBMCs, obtained 12 days after vaccination. This chain connects TRBV7-8 to TRBJ2-1, with 8 nucleotides matching TRBD1. The sequence was obtained from a man in his forties or fifties who received an inactivated influenza vaccine. The CDR3 DNA is TGTGCCAGCAGCCCCAGGGGGCGAGACAATGAGCAGTTCTTC. It codes for CASSPRGRDNEQFF. The full variable domain, its missing parts supplied by reference TRBV7-8 and TRBJ2-1, is GAGVSQSPRYKVAKRGQDVALRCDPISGHVSLFWYQQALGQGPEFLTYFQNEAQLDKSGLPSDRFFAERPEGSVSTLKIQRTQQEDSAVYLCASSPRGRDNEQFFGPGTRLTVL.